Below, 25 T cell receptor beta chains from the same sample are listed, as sequenced in a study of blood T cell repertoires in COVID-19. Some clones are missing from TCRdb's copy, which holds only in-frame ones; the method was immunoSEQ multiplex PCR. This table has under 300,000 clones, around 86% appearing once. Sequences were obtained from peripheral blood. These receptors were collected from a man between 25 and 39 years old who had recovered from COVID-19.

The sample holds one count of this clone. V is TRBV2 and J is TRBJ1-2; D gene uncertain. V was pared by 8 bases and J by 0 bases, with 10 bases between. This CDR3 is 13 amino acids long. CDR1 and CDR2 (germline): SNHLY, FYNNEI. The CDR3 loop reads CASRAEANYGYTF. The CDR3, as DNA: TGTGCCAGCCGCGCTGAGGCTAACTATGGCTACACCTTC.

This clone was picked up a small number of times. V usage is TRBV27 and J usage is TRBJ1-1, with 7 bases identical to TRBD1. The CDR3 extends over 16 amino acids. The J segment lost 4 bases and the V segment lost 6 bases, leaving 14 bases of the junction unmatched. In germline, CDR1 is MNHEY, CDR2 SMNVEV (reference sequence). CDR3 protein: CASRDRAVGWGTEAFF. The CDR3 nucleotides are TGTGCCAGCAGAGACAGGGCAGTGGGGTGGGGCACTGAAGCTTTCTTT.

This chain connects TRBV6-4 to TRBJ2-7, with a possible D match to TRBD2 (5 bases). The ends were cut back, 10 bases at V and 0 bases at J, with 13 bases in the middle. Germline values: CDR1 MRHNA, CDR2 SNTAGT. The CDR3 is 13 amino acids. CDR3: CANSLRDSYEQYV. CDR3 nucleotides: TGTGCCAATTCCCTACGGGACTCCTACGAGCAGTACGTC.

V is TRBV28 and J is TRBJ2-2; 9 nucleotides match TRBD2. Per the germline V gene, CDR1 is MDHEN and CDR2 is SYDVKM. J lost 7 bases, V lost 2 bases, and 2 bases had no gene match. The CDR3 consists of 14 residues. The CDR3 here is CASSLAGGCGELFF. The CDR3 DNA is TGTGCCAGCAGTTTAGCGGGGGGGTGCGGGGAGCTGTTTTTT.

The CDR3 here is CASSFVLGRRYTEAFF. The DNA of the CDR3 is TGTGCCAGCAGTTTCGTCCTCGGGAGGCGGTACACTGAAGCTTTCTTT. The genes are TRBV6-5 and TRBJ1-1; D is unresolved. The V and J ends lost 4 bases and 3 bases respectively, with 18 bases between them. The V gene's germline CDR1 is MNHEY and CDR2 SVGAGI. This CDR3 is 16 amino acids long.

The genes are TRBV27 and TRBJ2-7; the match to TRBD1 covers 7 bases. The CDR3 totals 12 residues. Germline V lookup: CDR1 MNHEY, CDR2 SMNVEV (reference sequence). V dropped 5 bases and J dropped 2; count of bases not matched to a gene: 0. The DNA of the CDR3 is TGTGCCAGCAGTACAGGGGCCTACGAGCAGTACTTC. Residues: CASSTGAYEQYF.

The chain has TRBV28 and TRBJ2-1; 10 bases map to TRBD1. Germline V lookup: CDR1 MDHEN, CDR2 SYDVKM. The CDR3 totals 14 residues. V gave up 4 bases and J gave up 5 bases; unmatched junction bases: 2. CDR3 region: CASSWTGGDNEQFF. The CDR3 DNA sequence: TGTGCCAGCAGTTGGACAGGGGGGGACAATGAGCAGTTCTTC.

The chain couples TRBV4-1 to TRBJ2-1; possible D gene TRBD1, 7 bases. V shed 1 base and J shed 4 bases, with 14 bases lying between them. CDR3 size: 16 residues. Germline lookup yields CDR1 MGHRA and CDR2 YSYEKL. The CDR3 here is CASSQGQGGLYNEQFF. The CDR3, as DNA: TGCGCCAGCAGCCAAGGTCAGGGGGGCCTATACAATGAGCAGTTCTTC.

This rearrangement joins TRBV2 to TRBJ1-4; the D is unclear. The CDR3 loop spans 13 amino acids. The V end was cut by 4 bases, the J end by 4 bases, with 7 bases between. In germline, CDR1 is SNHLY, CDR2 FYNNEI. CDR3 loop: CASSAGNNEKLFF. CDR3 nucleotide sequence: TGTGCCAGCAGTGCCGGGAATAATGAAAAACTGTTTTTT. The full variable domain, with the rest looked up from reference TRBV2 and TRBJ1-4, is EPEVTQTPSHQVTQMGQEVILRCVPISNHLYFYWYRQILGQKVEFLVSFYNNEISEKSEIFDDQFSVERPDGSNFTLKIRSTKLEDSAMYFCASSAGNNEKLFFGSGTQLSVL.

In this sample, this clone turned up once. This sequence joins TRBV5-1 and TRBJ2-3; no definite D call. V gave up 0 bases and J gave up 3 bases, with 11 bases separating them. The germline V gene encodes CDR1 SGHRS and CDR2 YFSETQ. This CDR3 spans 15 amino acids. CDR3 coding DNA: TGCGCCAGCAGCTTGGAAAATATGAGGACAGATACGCAGTATTTT. This sequence encodes CASSLENMRTDTQYF.

The genes are TRBV20-1 and TRBJ1-1, with TRBD1 as a possible D gene (6 bases). V was shortened by 1 base and J by 7 bases, with 7 bases between the two germline ends. Germline CDR1 reads DFQATT; CDR2 reads SNEGSKA (reference sequence). The CDR3 has 11 residues. CDR3 DNA: TGCAGTGCTAGAGGAGGGGGTGAAGCTTTCTTT. Translating it yields CSARGGGEAFF.

J is TRBJ1-2 and V is TRBV19; D not certain. V lost 5 bases and J 3 bases, leaving 10 bases between the germline ends. Germline loops: CDR1 LNHDA, CDR2 SQIVND (reference sequence). The CDR3 runs to 13 residues. The CDR3 here is CASSPSWDYGYTF. The CDR3 region has the DNA TGTGCCAGTAGTCCTAGTTGGGACTATGGCTACACCTTC. The full variable domain, rest sourced from reference TRBV19 and TRBJ1-2, is DGGITQSPKYLFRKEGQNVTLSCEQNLNHDAMYWYRQDPGQGLRLIYYSQIVNDFQKGDIAEGYSVSREKKESFPLTVTSAQKNPTAFYLCASSPSWDYGYTFGSGTRLTVV.

This chain uses TRBV13 with TRBJ2-5, with a weak D call TRBD2 (6 bases). The length of the CDR3 is 15 residues. Germline V gives CDR1 PRHDT, CDR2 FYEKMQ (reference sequence). V lost 5 bases and J lost 4, with 17 bases in between. CDR3 residues: CASSPAGGAGETQYF. DNA of the CDR3: TGTGCCAGCAGCCCGGCGGGCGGGGCGGGAGAGACCCAGTACTTC.

The V and J genes are TRBV2 and TRBJ2-1, with D uncertain. This CDR3 region has 12 residues. Germline V lookup: CDR1 SNHLY, CDR2 FYNNEI. The germline V and J ends were trimmed by 2 bases and 6 bases, with 5 bases remaining between them. CDR3 DNA: TGTGCCAGCAGTGAACTGAGCAATGAGCAGTTCTTC. Translated, it gives CASSELSNEQFF.

The chain joins TRBV3-1 (or the pseudogene TRBV3-2) to TRBJ1-6; perhaps TRBD1 as D (5 bases). Looked up from germline, CDR1 is LGHDT and CDR2 is YNNKEL (reference sequence). CDR3 length: 14 residues. The V and J ends lost 0 bases and 10 bases respectively, with 10 bases between them. In DNA form, the CDR3 reads TGTGCCAGCAGCCAAGACAGGGTAGTCTCACCCCTCCACTTT. Amino acid sequence: CASSQDRVVSPLHF.

The V call is TRBV19, the J call TRBJ1-4, with D possibly being TRBD1 (6 bases). CDR1 is LNHDA and CDR2 is SQIVND in the germline V gene (reference sequence). V was trimmed by 1 base and J by 7 bases, leaving 16 bases between them. This CDR3 has 16 residues. The CDR3 DNA follows: TGTGCCAGTAGTATAGGCGACGCAGGGGTACTTGAAAAACTGTTTTTT. Its translation: CASSIGDAGVLEKLFF. Using reference TRBV19 and TRBJ1-4 for the parts outside the CDR3, the full variable domain is DGGITQSPKYLFRKEGQNVTLSCEQNLNHDAMYWYRQDPGQGLRLIYYSQIVNDFQKGDIAEGYSVSREKKESFPLTVTSAQKNPTAFYLCASSIGDAGVLEKLFFGSGTQLSVL.

The chain combines TRBV19 with TRBJ1-4, with TRBD1 as a possible D gene (6 bases). The CDR3 consists of 13 residues. Germline loops: CDR1 LNHDA, CDR2 SQIVND (reference sequence). Between the trimmed V and J ends, which lost 10 bases and 8 bases, there was a span of 17 bases. The CDR3 loop is CATKGGSREKLFF. For the CDR3, the DNA is TGTGCCACCAAAGGGGGATCGCGGGAAAAACTGTTTTTT.

This chain joins TRBV4-1 and TRBJ1-6; D unresolved. Germline V gene lookup returns CDR1 MGHRA and CDR2 YSYEKL. V lost 0 bases to trimming and J lost 12 bases, with 18 bases between them. This CDR3 contains 16 residues. Here the CDR3 reads CASSQDIEGIGGPLHF. The CDR3 region has the DNA TGCGCCAGCAGCCAAGACATAGAAGGGATTGGAGGACCCCTCCACTTT.

This clone has only one observation. The chain joins TRBV5-1 to TRBJ2-1; unclear D gene. The V gene lost 2 bases and the J gene lost 2 bases, with 8 bases spanning the gap. The CDR3 contains 14 residues. CDR1 SGHRS and CDR2 YFSETQ come from the germline V gene. This CDR3 reads CASSFEPTYNEQFF. As DNA, the CDR3 is TGCGCCAGCAGCTTTGAACCTACCTACAATGAGCAGTTCTTC.

This rearrangement joins TRBV6-5 to TRBJ1-2; D gene uncertain. Germline assignment: CDR1 MNHEY and CDR2 SVGAGI. Deletions cut 0 bases from V and 2 bases from J, with 10 bases between. CDR3 length: 15 amino acids. CDR3 region: CASSYSPRGNYGYTF. CDR3 DNA: TGTGCCAGCAGTTACTCCCCACGCGGGAACTATGGCTACACCTTC.

J is TRBJ2-3 and V is TRBV7-3; D remains ambiguous. The CDR3 runs 13 residues. Germline V CDR1 and CDR2: SGHTA, FQGTGA. Trimming took off 2 bases at V and 6 bases at J, with 9 bases between the two ends. The CDR3 is CASSLGPADTQYF. The CDR3 nucleotides read TGTGCCAGCAGCTTAGGTCCTGCGGATACGCAGTATTTT.

The rearrangement uses TRBV19 and TRBJ1-2; a weak D match, TRBD1 (6 bases). This CDR3 is 14 amino acids long. Per the germline V gene, CDR1 is LNHDA and CDR2 is SQIVND (reference sequence). V shed 10 bases and J shed 5 bases, with 20 bases lying between them. The CDR3 protein is CATNQGQVRYGYTF. Here the CDR3 DNA reads TGTGCCACCAATCAGGGACAAGTGAGGTATGGCTACACCTTC. The full variable domain, rest sourced from reference TRBV19 and TRBJ1-2, is DGGITQSPKYLFRKEGQNVTLSCEQNLNHDAMYWYRQDPGQGLRLIYYSQIVNDFQKGDIAEGYSVSREKKESFPLTVTSAQKNPTAFYLCATNQGQVRYGYTFGSGTRLTVV.

This rearrangement joins TRBV4-1 to TRBJ1-2, with D unclear. The V end lost 0 bases, the J end lost 6 bases, and 14 bases lay between the germline ends. CDR1 and CDR2 (germline): MGHRA, YSYEKL. This CDR3 contains 15 residues. CDR3 coding DNA: TGCGCCAGCAGCCAAGAGTTCGCCGTAACAGATGGCTACACCTTC. Translation: CASSQEFAVTDGYTF.

V gene TRBV27 combines with J gene TRBJ1-2; perhaps TRBD1 as D (5 bases). CDR1 is MNHEY, CDR2 SMNVEV, per germline (reference sequence). V lost 8 bases and J lost 3, with 16 bases in between. The CDR3 runs 14 residues. CDR3 residues: CASSPPGGYYGYTF. DNA of the CDR3: TGTGCCAGCTCGCCCCCTGGGGGGTACTATGGCTACACCTTC.

The V gene is TRBV4-1, the J gene TRBJ2-7, with D possibly matching TRBD1 (5 bases). This CDR3 spans 17 amino acids. V shed 6 bases and J shed 5 bases, with 26 bases lying between them. The germline V gene has CDR1 MGHRA and CDR2 YSYEKL. This CDR3 reads CASSQFQFQGLVHEQYF. CDR3 coding DNA: TGCGCCAGCAGTCAGTTTCAATTTCAGGGTCTTGTCCACGAGCAGTACTTC.